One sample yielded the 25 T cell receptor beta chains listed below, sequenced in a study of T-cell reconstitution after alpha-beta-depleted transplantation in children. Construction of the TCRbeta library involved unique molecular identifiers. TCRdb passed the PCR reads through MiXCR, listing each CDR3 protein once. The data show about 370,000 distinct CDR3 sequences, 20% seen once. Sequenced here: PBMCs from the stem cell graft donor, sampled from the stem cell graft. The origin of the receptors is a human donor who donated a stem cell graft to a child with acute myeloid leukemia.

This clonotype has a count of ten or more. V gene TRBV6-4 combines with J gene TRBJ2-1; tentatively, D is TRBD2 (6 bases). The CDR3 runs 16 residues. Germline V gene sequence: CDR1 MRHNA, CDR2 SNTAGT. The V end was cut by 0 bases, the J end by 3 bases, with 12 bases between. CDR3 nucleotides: TGTGCCAGCAGTGACTCGAGGGACTTCTTCTACAATGAGCAGTTCTTC. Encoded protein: CASSDSRDFFYNEQFF.

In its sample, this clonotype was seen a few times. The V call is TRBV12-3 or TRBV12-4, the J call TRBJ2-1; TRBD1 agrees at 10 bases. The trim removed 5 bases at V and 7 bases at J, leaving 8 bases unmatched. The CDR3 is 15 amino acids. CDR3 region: CASSPDRGSVNEQFF. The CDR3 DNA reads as TGTGCCAGCAGTCCGGACAGGGGGTCGGTTAATGAGCAGTTCTTC.

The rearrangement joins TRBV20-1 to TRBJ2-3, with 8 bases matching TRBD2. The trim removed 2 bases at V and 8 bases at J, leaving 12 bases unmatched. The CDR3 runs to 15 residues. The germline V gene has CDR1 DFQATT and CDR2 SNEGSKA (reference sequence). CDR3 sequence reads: CSARLAGGSQVTQYF. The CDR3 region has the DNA TGCAGTGCTAGACTAGCGGGTGGATCTCAGGTTACGCAGTATTTT.

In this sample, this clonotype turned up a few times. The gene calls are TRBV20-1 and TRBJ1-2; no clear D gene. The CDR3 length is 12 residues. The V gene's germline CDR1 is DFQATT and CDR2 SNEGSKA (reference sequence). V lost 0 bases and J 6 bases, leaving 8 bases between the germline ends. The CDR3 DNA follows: TGCAGTGCTAGAGATCGGAGGAATGGCTACACCTTC. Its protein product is CSARDRRNGYTF.

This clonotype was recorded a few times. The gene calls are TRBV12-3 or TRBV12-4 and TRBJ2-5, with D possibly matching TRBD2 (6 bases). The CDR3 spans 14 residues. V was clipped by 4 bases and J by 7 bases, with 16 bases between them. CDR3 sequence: CASSSDREFRTQYF. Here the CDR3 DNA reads TGTGCCAGCAGTTCGGACCGGGAGTTTCGGACCCAGTACTTC.

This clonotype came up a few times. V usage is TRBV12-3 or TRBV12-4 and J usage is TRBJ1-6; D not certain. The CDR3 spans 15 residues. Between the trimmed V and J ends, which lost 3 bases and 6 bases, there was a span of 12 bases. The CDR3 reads CASSFSPGSNSPLHF. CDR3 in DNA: TGTGCCAGCAGTTTTTCCCCAGGAAGTAATTCACCCCTCCACTTT.

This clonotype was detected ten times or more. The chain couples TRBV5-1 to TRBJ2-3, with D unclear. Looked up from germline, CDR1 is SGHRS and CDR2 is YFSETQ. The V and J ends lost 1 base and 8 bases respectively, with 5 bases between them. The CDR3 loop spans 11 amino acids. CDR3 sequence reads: CASSLMGTQYF. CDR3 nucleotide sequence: TGCGCCAGCAGCTTGATGGGTACGCAGTATTTT.

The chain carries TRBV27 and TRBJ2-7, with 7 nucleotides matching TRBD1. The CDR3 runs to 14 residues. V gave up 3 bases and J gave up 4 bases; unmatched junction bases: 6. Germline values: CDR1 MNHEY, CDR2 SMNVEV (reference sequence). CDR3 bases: TGTGCCAGCAGTTTGGGACAGCCGATTTACGAGCAGTACTTC. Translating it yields CASSLGQPIYEQYF.

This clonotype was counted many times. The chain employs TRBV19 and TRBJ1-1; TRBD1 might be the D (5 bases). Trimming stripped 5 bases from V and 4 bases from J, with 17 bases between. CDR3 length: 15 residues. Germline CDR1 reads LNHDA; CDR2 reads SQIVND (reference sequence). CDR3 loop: CASSASGTLGTEAFF. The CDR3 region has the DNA TGTGCCAGTAGTGCCTCCGGGACTTTGGGCACTGAAGCTTTCTTT.

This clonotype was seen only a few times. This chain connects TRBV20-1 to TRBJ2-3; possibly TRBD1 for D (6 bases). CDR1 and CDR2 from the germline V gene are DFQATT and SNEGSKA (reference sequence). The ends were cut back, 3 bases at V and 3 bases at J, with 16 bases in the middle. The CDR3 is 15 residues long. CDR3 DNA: TGCAGTGCTAGGGGGGCCAGCCAGACTACAGATACGCAGTATTTT. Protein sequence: CSARGASQTTDTQYF.

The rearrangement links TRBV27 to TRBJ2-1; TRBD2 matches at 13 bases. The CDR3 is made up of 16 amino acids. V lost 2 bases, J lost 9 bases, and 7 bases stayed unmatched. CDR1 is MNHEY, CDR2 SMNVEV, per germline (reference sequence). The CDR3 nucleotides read TGTGCCAGCAGTTTAGAAGGGACTAGCGGGGCGCGTGAGCAGTTCTTC. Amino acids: CASSLEGTSGAREQFF.

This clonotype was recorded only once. The CDR3 protein is CASSLMLSHISTDTQYF. In nucleotides, the CDR3 is TGTGCCAGCAGTTTAATGTTGTCTCATATTAGCACAGATACGCAGTATTTT. The chain employs TRBV27 and TRBJ2-3; D is unclear. There are 17 residues in the CDR3. From germline, CDR1 is MNHEY and CDR2 SMNVEV (reference sequence). V was clipped by 2 bases and J by 0 bases, with 15 bases between them.

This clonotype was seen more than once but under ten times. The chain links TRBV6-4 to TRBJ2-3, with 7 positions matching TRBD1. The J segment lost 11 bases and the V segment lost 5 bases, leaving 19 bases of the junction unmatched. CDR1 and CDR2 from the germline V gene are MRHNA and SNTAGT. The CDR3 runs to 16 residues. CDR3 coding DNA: TGTGCCAGCAGTCCCAATTTAGGGACAGCGATCGACGGGCAGTATTTT. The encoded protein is CASSPNLGTAIDGQYF.

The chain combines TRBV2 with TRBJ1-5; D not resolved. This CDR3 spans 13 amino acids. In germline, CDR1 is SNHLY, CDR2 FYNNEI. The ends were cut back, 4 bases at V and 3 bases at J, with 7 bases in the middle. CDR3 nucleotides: TGTGCCAGCAGTGGGGATTTCAATCAGCCCCAGCATTTT. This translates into CASSGDFNQPQHF.

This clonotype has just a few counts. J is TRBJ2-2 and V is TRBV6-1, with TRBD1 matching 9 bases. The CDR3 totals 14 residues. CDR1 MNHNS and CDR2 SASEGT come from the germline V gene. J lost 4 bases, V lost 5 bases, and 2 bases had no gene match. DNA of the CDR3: TGTGCCAGCAGTCGGACAGGGGCCACCGGGGAGCTGTTTTTT. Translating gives CASSRTGATGELFF.

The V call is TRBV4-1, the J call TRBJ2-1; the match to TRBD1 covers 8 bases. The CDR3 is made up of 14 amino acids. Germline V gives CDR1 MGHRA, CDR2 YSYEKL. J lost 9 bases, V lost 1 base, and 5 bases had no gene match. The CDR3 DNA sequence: TGCGCCAGCAGCCAAGGGCAGGGGGCCGCTGAGCAGTTCTTC. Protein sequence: CASSQGQGAAEQFF.

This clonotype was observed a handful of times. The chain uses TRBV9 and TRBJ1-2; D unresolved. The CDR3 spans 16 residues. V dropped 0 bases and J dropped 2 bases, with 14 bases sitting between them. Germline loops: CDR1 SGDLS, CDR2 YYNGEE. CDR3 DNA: TGTGCCAGCAGCGTAGCCCCCGGAGGCCTCAACTATGGCTACACCTTC. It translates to CASSVAPGGLNYGYTF.

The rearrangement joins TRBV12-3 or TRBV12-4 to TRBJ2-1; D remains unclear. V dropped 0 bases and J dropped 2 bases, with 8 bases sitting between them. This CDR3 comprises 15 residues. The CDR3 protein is CASSLARRAYNEQFF. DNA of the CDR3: TGTGCCAGCAGTTTAGCGCGACGGGCCTACAATGAGCAGTTCTTC.

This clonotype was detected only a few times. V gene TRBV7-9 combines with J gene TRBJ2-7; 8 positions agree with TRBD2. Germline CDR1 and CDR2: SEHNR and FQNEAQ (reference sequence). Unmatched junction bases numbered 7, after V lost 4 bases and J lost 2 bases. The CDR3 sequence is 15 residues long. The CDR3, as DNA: TGTGCCAGCAGCTCCATCGTAGCGGGAACCTACGAGCAGTACTTC. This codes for CASSSIVAGTYEQYF.

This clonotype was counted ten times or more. CDR3 protein: CASSTNRADTQYF. The CDR3 DNA sequence: TGTGCCAGCAGCACGAACAGGGCGGATACGCAGTATTTT. This chain joins TRBV7-3 and TRBJ2-3; perhaps TRBD1 as D (6 bases). The CDR3 has 13 residues. The germline V and J ends were trimmed by 5 bases and 6 bases, with 12 bases remaining between them. The germline CDR1 and CDR2 sequences are SGHTA and FQGTGA.

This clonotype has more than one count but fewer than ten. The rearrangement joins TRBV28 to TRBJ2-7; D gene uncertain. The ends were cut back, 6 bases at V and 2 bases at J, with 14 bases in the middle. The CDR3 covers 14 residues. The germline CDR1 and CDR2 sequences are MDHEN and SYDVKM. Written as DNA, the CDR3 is TGTGCCAGCAGCGCCGCTGGACGGACCTACGAGCAGTACTTC. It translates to CASSAAGRTYEQYF.

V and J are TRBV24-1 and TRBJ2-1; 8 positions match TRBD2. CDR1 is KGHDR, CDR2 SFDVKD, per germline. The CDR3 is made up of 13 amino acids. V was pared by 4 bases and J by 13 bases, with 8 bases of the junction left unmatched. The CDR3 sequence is CATSETSASEQFF. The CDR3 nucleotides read TGTGCCACCAGTGAGACTAGCGCCAGTGAACAGTTCTTC.

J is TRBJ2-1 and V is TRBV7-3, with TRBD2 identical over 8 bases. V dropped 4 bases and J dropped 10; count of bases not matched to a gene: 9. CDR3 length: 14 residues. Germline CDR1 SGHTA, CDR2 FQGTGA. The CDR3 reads CASSSTGRGGEQFF. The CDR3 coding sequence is TGTGCCAGCAGCTCCACCGGGAGGGGCGGGGAGCAGTTCTTC.

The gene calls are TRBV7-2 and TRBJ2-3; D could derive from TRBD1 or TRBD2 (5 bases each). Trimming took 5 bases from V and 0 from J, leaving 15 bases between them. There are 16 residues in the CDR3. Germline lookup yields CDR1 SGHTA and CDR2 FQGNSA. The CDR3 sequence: CASSPGTYLSTDTQYF. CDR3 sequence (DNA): TGTGCCAGCAGCCCCGGGACCTACCTTAGCACAGATACGCAGTATTTT.

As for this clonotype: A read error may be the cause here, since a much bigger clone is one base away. This chain's CDR3 is CSGRESPDTQYF. The CDR3 nucleotides are TGCAGCGGTCGGGAGTCGCCAGATACGCAGTATTTT. The V call is TRBV29-1, the J call TRBJ2-3; perhaps TRBD2 as D (6 bases). Trimming removed 7 bases from V and 4 bases from J, with 12 bases in between. The CDR3 contains 12 residues. CDR1 and CDR2 from the germline V gene are SQVTM and ANQGSEA.